This T cell receptor beta chain was profiled in a study of shared clonotypes between healthy human individuals. A word on this clone: No antigen is known for it.

The V and J ends lost 7 bases and 9 bases, in that order; junction bases with no gene match: 16. This CDR3 spans 16 amino acids. The V gene's germline CDR1 is LNHDA and CDR2 SQIVND (reference sequence). Study results and limitations: Sharing across four donors was highest in naive CD4 (around 5%) and lowest in memory CD8 (approximately 0.4%).

The assay was immunoSEQ multiplex PCR, and TCRdb's table has in-frame clones only and misses some. The table lists approximately 2,000,000 clones, about 90% of them singletons. CD45RA-negative memory and CD45RA+ naive subsets were split from the CD4+ cells. The chain joins TRBV19 to TRBJ2-1, with 9 bases fitting TRBD2. Sample: naive CD4+ T cells from PBMCs. The subset was: CD45RA+ positively selected. This clonotype originated in a man aged 18 to 35 in good health. Some clones in this sample may be carry-over from other donors' samples. CDR3: CASTETGAGGLGEQFF. CDR3 DNA sequence: TGTGCCAGTACCGAAACGGGAGCGGGAGGCTTGGGTGAGCAGTTCTTC. Using reference TRBV19 and TRBJ2-1 for the parts outside the CDR3, the full variable domain is DGGITQSPKYLFRKEGQNVTLSCEQNLNHDAMYWYRQDPGQGLRLIYYSQIVNDFQKGDIAEGYSVSREKKESFPLTVTSAQKNPTAFYLCASTETGAGGLGEQFFGPGTRLTVL.